This T cell receptor beta chain was captured in a study of blood T cell repertoires in COVID-19. Assay used: immunoSEQ multiplex PCR; TCRdb lists only in-frame clones, some missing. The sample comprises 77,000 or so clones, around 85% of which are singletons, and approximately 4.6% rests with the top ten. Sample: peripheral blood. This clonotype was sampled from a man older than 75 with acute or convalescent COVID-19.

The CDR3 region has the DNA TGTGCCAGCAGCCCGGACAGGGACGGTCAGCCCCAGCATTTT. Protein sequence: CASSPDRDGQPQHF. The V and J genes are TRBV5-8 and TRBJ1-5; 8 bases map to TRBD1. CDR1 is SGHTS, CDR2 YDEGEE, per germline. This CDR3 spans 14 amino acids. Losses at the gene ends were 4 bases for V and 6 bases for J; bases not matched to a gene: 6.